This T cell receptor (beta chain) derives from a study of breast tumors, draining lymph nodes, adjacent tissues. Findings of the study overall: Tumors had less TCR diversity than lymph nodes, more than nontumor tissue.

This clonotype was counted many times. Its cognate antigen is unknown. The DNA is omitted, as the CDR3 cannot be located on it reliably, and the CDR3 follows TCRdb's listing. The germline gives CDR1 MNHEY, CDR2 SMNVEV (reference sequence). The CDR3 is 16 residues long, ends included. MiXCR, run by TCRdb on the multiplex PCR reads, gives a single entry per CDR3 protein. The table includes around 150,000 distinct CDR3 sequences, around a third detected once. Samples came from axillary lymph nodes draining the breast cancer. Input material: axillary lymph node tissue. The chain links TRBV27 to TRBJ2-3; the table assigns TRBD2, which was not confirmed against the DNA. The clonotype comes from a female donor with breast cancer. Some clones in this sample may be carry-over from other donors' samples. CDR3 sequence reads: CASSTSTSGGAYTQYF.